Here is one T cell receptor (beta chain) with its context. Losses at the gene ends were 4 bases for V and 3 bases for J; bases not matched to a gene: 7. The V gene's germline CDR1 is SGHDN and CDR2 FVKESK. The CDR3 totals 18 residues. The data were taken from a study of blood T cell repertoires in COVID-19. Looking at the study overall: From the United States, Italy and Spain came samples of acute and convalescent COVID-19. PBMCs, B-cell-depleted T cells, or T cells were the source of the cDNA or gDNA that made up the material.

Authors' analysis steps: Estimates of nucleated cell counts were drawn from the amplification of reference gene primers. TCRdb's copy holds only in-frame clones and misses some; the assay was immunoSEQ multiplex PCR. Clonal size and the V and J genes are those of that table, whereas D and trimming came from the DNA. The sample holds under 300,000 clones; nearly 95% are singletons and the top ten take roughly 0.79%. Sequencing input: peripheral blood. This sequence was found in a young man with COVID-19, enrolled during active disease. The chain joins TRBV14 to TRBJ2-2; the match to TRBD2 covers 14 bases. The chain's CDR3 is CASSPRGLAGVHTGELFF. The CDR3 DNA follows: TGTGCCAGCAGCCCTAGGGGACTAGCGGGGGTGCACACCGGGGAGCTGTTTTTT.